The entry below gives a single T cell receptor beta chain sequence along with its context. Its antigen remains unidentified. MiXCR, run by TCRdb on the RT-PCR reads, gives a single entry per CDR3 protein. The sample holds hundreds of thousands of distinct CDR3 sequences, 10% to 15% seen once. The data were taken from a study of response to subunit inactivated influenza vaccine. CDR1 SGHAT and CDR2 FQNNGV come from the germline V gene. V lost 5 bases, J lost 4 bases, and 19 bases stayed unmatched. The CDR3 spans 20 residues. General study findings and limits: There was a suggestion from the authors that each seasonal influenza vaccination recruits few new T cells.

This TCR was recovered from a man in his fifties or sixties who received an inactivated influenza vaccine. This chain joins TRBV11-2 and TRBJ2-3; 12 bases agree with TRBD2. The sample consisted of PBMCs from blood, taken 45 days after vaccination. CDR3 DNA: TGTGCCAGCAGCCACGGCGGGCTAGCGGGGGGGCTGATAAAGGCAGATACGCAGTATTTT. Residues: CASSHGGLAGGLIKADTQYF.